This T cell receptor (beta chain) stems from a study of shared clonotypes between healthy human individuals. Positively selected for CCR7, the CD45RO-negative cells used as naive CD8 cells excluded terminally differentiated effector memory CD45RA+ cells. V lost 5 bases and J lost 3; bases outside the gene matches: 5. The CDR3 is 15 amino acids. The germline V gene has CDR1 SGHTA and CDR2 FQGTGA. Method: immunoSEQ multiplex PCR; TCRdb's copy keeps in-frame clones and lacks some. Of hundreds of thousands of clones in the sample, approximately 95% were seen once. This TCR derives from a woman between 25 and 40 years old in good health. The sequencing input was naive CD8+ T cells sorted from blood. This chain links TRBV7-3 with TRBJ2-1, with TRBD1 identical over 9 bases. The CDR3 sequence is CASSDPGQGYNEQFF. The CDR3 DNA reads as TGTGCCAGCAGCGATCCGGGACAGGGCTACAATGAGCAGTTCTTC.